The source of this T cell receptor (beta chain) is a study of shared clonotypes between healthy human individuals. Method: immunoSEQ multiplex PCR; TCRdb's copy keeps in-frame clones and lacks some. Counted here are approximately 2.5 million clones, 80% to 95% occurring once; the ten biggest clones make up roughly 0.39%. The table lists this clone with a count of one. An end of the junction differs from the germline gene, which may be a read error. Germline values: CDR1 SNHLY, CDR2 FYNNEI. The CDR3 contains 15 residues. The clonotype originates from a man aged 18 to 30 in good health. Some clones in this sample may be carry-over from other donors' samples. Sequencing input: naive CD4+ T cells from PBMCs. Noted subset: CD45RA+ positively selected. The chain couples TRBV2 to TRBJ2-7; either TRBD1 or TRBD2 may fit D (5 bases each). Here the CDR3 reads CASREGAWGPYEQYF. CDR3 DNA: TGTGCCAGCAGGGAAGGGGCCTGGGGACCTTACGAGCAGTACTTC.